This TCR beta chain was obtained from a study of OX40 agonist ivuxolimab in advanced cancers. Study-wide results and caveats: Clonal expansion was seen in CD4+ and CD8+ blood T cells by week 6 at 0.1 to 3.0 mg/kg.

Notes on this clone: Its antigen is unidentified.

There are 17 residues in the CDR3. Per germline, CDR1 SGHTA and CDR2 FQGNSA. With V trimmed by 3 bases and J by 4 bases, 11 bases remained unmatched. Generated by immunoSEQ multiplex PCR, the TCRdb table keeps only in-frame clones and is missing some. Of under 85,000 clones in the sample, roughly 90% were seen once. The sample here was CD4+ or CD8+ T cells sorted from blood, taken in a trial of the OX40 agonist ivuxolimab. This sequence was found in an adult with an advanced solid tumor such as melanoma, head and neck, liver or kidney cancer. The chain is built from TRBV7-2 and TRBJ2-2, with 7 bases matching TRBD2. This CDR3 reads CASSFGGGALATGELFF. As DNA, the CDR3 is TGTGCCAGCAGCTTCGGGGGAGGGGCCCTGGCCACCGGGGAGCTGTTTTTT.